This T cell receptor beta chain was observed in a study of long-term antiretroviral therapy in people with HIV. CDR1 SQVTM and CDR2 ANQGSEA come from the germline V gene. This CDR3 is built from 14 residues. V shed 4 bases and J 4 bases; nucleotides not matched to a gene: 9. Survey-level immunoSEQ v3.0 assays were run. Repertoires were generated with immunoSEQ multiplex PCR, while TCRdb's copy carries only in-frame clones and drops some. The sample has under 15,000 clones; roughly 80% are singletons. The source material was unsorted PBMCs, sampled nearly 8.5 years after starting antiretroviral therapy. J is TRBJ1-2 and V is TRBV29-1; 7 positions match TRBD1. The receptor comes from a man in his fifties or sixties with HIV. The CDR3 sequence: CSVAGTADRYGYTF. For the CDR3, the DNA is TGCAGCGTTGCCGGGACAGCGGATCGCTATGGCTACACCTTC.